Included here is one TCR beta chain sequence, with context. These data originate in a study of blood T cell repertoires in COVID-19. Study-level background: Some COVID-19 samples were acute and others convalescent; all came from the United States, Italy and Spain.

Germline lookup yields CDR1 SGHRS and CDR2 YFSETQ. The trim removed 2 bases at V and 2 bases at J, leaving 4 bases unmatched. The CDR3 length is 15 residues. Study members were between about 18 and 95 years old and lived in around 24 US regions. Clinical history as reported by participants underpinned cohort assignment. As processed by the authors: Estimated nucleated cell counts came from reference gene primer amplification. Sequencing was performed with immunoSEQ multiplex PCR; in TCRdb, only in-frame clones are kept and a portion is missing. D and trimming were read from the DNA, whereas the V and J calls and clone size are those reported in that table. This table holds 150,000 to 200,000 clones, 89% found once.

The source material was PBMCs or T cells enriched from blood (not recorded which). The chain is built from TRBV5-1 and TRBJ2-7; TRBD1 agrees at 10 bases. This receptor was taken from a woman between 35 and 50 years old with acute COVID-19. The CDR3 protein is CASSLRTGGTYEQYF. The CDR3, as DNA: TGCGCCAGCAGCTTAAGGACAGGGGGGACCTACGAGCAGTACTTC.